A single count supports the clone carrying this TCR beta chain. These data are taken from a study of cytomegalovirus exposure and HLA in healthy donors. Germline V gene lookup returns CDR1 SGHTA and CDR2 FQGTGA. The CDR3 consists of 15 residues. V lost 4 bases, J lost 5 bases, and 8 bases stayed unmatched. Primers included in the PCR were 60 Vbeta and 13 Jbeta primers. Only in-frame clones appear in the TCRdb table, and some are missing; sequencing was by immunoSEQ multiplex PCR. This sample has 120,000 or so clones, with about 68% found just once. The sequenced sample was PBMCs. The receptor was isolated from a man aged 40-49 years in good health and CMV-seropositive. The chain recombines TRBV7-3 with TRBJ2-5, with 9 positions matching TRBD2. The CDR3 loop reads CASSSQAGGGETQYF. DNA for the CDR3: TGTGCCAGCAGCTCCCAAGCGGGAGGCGGTGAGACCCAGTACTTC.